This T cell receptor beta chain appears in the sequencing data of a study of blood T cell repertoires in COVID-19. Methods used by the authors: Amplification of reference gene primers was used by the study to estimate nucleated cell counts. This table comes from immunoSEQ multiplex PCR, and its TCRdb copy is limited to in-frame clones, with some not included. The V and J calls and clone size come from that table; D and trimming were worked out from the DNA. The data show approximately 330,000 clones, 65% to 90% seen once. CDR3 length equals 16 residues. The germline CDR1 and CDR2 sequences are MNHEY and SVGAGI. V trimming: 4 bases; J trimming: 4 bases; junction bases outside the gene matches: 10. All enrollees were roughly 18 to 89 years old and from fewer than 30 US areas. Participants reported their clinical history, and cohort assignment relied on those reports.

The sample was PBMCs or T cells enriched from blood (not recorded which). This clonotype was sampled from a woman in her 40s with acute COVID-19. The chain carries TRBV6-5 and TRBJ1-1; 9 bases map to TRBD1. In nucleotides, the CDR3 is TGTGCCAGCAGTTTCCAACACAGGGGGCGAAGCACTGAAGCTTTCTTT. It encodes CASSFQHRGRSTEAFF.